The sample holds one count of the clone carrying this TCR beta chain. Using immunoSEQ multiplex PCR, the repertoire was profiled, and TCRdb retains in-frame clones only, with some absent. The sample includes some 70,000 clones, about 97% of them seen just once. These data belong to a study of technical replicates of blood from a few donors. V shed 4 bases and J shed 6 bases, with 12 bases lying between them. Germline CDR1 is MNHEY and CDR2 is SVGAGI. The CDR3 is 13 amino acids. The clonotype comes from a human donor in good health. The V and J genes are TRBV6-5 and TRBJ1-1; D is perhaps TRBD1 (6 bases). The sequenced material came from T cells isolated from PBMCs. The CDR3, as DNA: TGTGCCAGCAGTTTCACAGGGTTCTCTGAAGCTTTCTTT. This sequence encodes CASSFTGFSEAFF.